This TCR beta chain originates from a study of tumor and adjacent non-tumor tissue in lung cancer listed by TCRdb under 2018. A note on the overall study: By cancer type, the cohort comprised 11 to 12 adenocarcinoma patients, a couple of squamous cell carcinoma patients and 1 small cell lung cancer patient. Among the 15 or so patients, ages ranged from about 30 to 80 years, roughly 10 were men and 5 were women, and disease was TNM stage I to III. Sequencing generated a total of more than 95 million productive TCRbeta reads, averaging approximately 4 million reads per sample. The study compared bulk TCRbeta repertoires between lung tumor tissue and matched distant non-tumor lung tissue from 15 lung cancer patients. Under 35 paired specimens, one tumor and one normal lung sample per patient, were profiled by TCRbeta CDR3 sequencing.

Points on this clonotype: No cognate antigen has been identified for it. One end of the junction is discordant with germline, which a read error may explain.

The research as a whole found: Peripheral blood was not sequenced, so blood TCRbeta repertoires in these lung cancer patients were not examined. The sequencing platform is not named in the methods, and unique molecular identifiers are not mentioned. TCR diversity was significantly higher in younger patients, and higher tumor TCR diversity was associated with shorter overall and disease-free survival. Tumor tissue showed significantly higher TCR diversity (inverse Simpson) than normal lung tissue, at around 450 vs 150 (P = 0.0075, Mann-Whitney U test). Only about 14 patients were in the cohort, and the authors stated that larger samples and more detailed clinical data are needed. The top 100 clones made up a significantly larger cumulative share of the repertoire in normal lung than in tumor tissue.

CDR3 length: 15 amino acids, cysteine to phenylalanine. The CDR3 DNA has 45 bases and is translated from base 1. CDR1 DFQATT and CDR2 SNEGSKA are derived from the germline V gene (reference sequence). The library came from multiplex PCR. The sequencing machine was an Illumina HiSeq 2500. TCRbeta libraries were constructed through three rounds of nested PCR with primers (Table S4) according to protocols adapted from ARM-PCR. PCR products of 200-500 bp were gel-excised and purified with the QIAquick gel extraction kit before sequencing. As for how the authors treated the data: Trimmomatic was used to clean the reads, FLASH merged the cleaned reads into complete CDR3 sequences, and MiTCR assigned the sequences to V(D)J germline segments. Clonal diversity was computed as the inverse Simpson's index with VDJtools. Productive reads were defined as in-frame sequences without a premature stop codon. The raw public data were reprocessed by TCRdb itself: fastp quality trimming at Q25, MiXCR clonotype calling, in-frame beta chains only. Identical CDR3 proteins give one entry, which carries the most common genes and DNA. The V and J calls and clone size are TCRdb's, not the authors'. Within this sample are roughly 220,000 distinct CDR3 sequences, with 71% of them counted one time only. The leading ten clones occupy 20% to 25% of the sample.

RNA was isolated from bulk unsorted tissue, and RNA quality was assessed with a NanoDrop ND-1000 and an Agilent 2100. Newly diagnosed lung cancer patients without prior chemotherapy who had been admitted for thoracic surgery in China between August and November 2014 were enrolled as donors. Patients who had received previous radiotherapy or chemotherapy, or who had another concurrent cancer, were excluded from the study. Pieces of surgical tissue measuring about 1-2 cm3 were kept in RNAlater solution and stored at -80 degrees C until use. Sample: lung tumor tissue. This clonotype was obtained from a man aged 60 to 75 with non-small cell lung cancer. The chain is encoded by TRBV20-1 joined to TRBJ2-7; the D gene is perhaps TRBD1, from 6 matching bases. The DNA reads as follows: TGCAATGCTAGGGATGGGGGCTCGAGCTCCTACGAGCAGTACTTC. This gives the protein CNARDGGSSSYEQYF.